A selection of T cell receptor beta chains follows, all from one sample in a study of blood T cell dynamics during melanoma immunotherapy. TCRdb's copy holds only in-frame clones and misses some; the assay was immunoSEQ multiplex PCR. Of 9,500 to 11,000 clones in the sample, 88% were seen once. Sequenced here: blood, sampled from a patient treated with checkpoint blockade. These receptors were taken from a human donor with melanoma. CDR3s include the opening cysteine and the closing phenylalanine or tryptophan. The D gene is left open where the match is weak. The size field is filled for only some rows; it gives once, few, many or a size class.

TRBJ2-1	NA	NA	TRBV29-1	CSAYPQGRGQFF	TGCAGCGCCTACCCACAGGGTCGGGGGCAGTTCTTC
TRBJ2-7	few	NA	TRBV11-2	CASSLVDLLGSEQYF	TGTGCCAGCAGCTTAGTTGACCTCTTGGGTTCCGAGCAGTACTTC
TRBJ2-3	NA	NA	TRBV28	CASSFLSGTDTQYF	TGTGCCAGCAGTTTTCTCTCAGGGACAGATACGCAGTATTTT
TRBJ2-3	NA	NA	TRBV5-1	CASNLIGDTQYF	TGCGCCAGCAACCTGATTGGAGATACGCAGTATTTT
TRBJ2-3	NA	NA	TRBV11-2	CASSLGGWSSTDTQYF	TGTGCCAGCAGCTTAGGGGGGTGGTCTAGCACAGATACGCAGTATTTT
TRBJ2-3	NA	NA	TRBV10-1	CASRGPGGDGDTQYF	TGCGCCAGCAGGGGCCCGGGGGGCGACGGAGATACGCAGTATTTT
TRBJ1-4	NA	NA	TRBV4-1	CASSQEGVNEKLFF	TGCGCCAGCAGCCAAGAGGGGGTTAATGAAAAACTGTTTTTT
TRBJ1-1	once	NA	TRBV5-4	CASSLVRELNTEAFF	TGTGCCAGCAGCTTAGTTCGGGAACTGAACACTGAAGCTTTCTTT
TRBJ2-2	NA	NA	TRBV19	CASSTTRLSTGELFF	TGTGCCAGTAGTACCACCCGACTGTCCACCGGGGAGCTGTTTTTT
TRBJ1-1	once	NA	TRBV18	CASSVGNTEAFF	TGTGCCAGCTCCGTGGGGAACACTGAAGCTTTCTTT
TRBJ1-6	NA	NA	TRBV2	CASSEGGGWDSPLHF	TGTGCCAGCAGTGAAGGGGGGGGTTGGGATTCACCCCTCCACTTT
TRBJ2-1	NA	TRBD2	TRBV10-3	CATKGLAGDNEQFF	TGTGCCACCAAGGGACTAGCGGGGGACAATGAGCAGTTCTTC
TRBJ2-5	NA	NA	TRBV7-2	CASSHRGQETQYF	TGTGCCAGCAGCCACCGCGGCCAAGAGACCCAGTACTTC
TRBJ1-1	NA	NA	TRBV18	CASSPRRDRNTEAFF	TGTGCCAGCTCACCGAGGAGGGATAGGAACACTGAAGCTTTCTTT
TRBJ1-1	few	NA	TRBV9	CASSVMPSPNTEAFF	TGTGCCAGCAGCGTAATGCCCTCCCCTAACACTGAAGCTTTCTTT
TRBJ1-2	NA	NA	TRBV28	CASSEGPTVYGYTF	TGTGCCAGCAGTGAAGGACCGACCGTCTATGGCTACACCTTC
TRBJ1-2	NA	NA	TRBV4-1	CASSQARNYGYTF	TGCGCCAGCAGCCAAGCACGGAACTATGGCTACACCTTC
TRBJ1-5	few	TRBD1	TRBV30	CAWSVQGQGDQPQHF	TGTGCCTGGAGTGTACAAGGACAGGGGGATCAGCCCCAGCATTTT
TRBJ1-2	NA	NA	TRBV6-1	CASSGWQGLYGYTF	TGTGCCAGCAGTGGTTGGCAGGGCCTCTATGGCTACACCTTC
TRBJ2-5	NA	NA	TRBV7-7	CASSLGGSQGAQYF	TGTGCCAGCAGCTTAGGTGGTAGCCAAGGGGCCCAGTACTTC
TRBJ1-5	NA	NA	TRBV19	CASSRRGDHQPQHF	TGTGCCAGTAGTAGGAGAGGGGACCATCAGCCCCAGCATTTT
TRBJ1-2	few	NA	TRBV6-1	CASSGTGYYGYTF	TGTGCCAGCAGTGGAACAGGGTACTATGGCTACACCTTC
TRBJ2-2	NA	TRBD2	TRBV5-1	CASSLGLAGTGELFF	TGCGCCAGCAGCTTGGGTCTAGCGGGCACCGGGGAGCTGTTTTTT
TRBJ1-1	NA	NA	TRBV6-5	CASTPFRGRITEAFF	TGTGCCAGCACCCCCTTCCGGGGTCGAATAACTGAAGCTTTCTTT
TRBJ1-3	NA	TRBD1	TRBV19	CASSIRGTGVLLSGNTIYF	TGTGCCAGTAGTATTAGGGGGACAGGGGTCCTCCTCTCTGGAAACACCATATATTTT
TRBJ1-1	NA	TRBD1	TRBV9	CASSPPDRENTEAFF	TGTGCCAGCAGCCCCCCGGACAGGGAGAACACTGAAGCTTTCTTT
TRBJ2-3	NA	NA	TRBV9	CASSVGTGTTDTQYF	TGTGCCAGCAGCGTGGGGACTGGAACCACAGATACGCAGTATTTT
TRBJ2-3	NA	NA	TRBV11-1	CASSSLGDTQYF	TGTGCCAGCAGTTCCTTGGGAGATACGCAGTATTTT
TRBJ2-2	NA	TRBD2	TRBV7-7	CASSPGLETGELFF	TGTGCCAGCAGCCCTGGACTAGAAACCGGGGAGCTGTTTTTT
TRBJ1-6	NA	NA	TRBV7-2	CASSLSNSPLHF	TGTGCCAGCAGCTTATCTAATTCACCCCTCCACTTT
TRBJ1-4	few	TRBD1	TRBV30	CAWSVPGTGVVKLFF	TGTGCCTGGAGTGTACCCGGGACAGGGGTTGTAAAACTGTTTTTT
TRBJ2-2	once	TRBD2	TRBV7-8	CASSFGTSGRGQNTGELFF	TGTGCCAGCAGCTTTGGGACTAGCGGGAGAGGACAGAACACCGGGGAGCTGTTTTTT
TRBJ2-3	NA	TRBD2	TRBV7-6	CASQTGGPEDTQYF	TGTGCCAGCCAAACGGGAGGGCCGGAAGATACGCAGTATTTT
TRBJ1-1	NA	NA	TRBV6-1	CASSETRQEAFF	TGTGCCAGCAGTGAAACCAGACAGGAAGCTTTCTTT
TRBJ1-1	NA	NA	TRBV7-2	CASSLRMSTEAFF	TGTGCCAGCAGCCTAAGGATGAGCACTGAAGCTTTCTTT
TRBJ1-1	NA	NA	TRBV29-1	CSGVATSDGREAFF	TGCAGCGGCGTAGCTACTTCGGACGGTAGGGAAGCTTTCTTT
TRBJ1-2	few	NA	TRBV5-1	CASSLDTEGYGYTF	TGCGCCAGCAGCTTGGACACGGAGGGATATGGCTACACCTTC
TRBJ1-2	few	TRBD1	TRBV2	CASSRQGRDYGYTF	TGTGCCAGCAGCCGACAGGGGCGGGACTATGGCTACACCTTC
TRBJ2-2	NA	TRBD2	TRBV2	CASKTSGGPGTGELFF	TGTGCCAGCAAGACTAGCGGGGGGCCGGGGACCGGGGAGCTGTTTTTT
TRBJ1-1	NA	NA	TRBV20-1	CSAPGRVRAFF	TGCAGTGCCCCGGGACGAGTGAGGGCTTTCTTT